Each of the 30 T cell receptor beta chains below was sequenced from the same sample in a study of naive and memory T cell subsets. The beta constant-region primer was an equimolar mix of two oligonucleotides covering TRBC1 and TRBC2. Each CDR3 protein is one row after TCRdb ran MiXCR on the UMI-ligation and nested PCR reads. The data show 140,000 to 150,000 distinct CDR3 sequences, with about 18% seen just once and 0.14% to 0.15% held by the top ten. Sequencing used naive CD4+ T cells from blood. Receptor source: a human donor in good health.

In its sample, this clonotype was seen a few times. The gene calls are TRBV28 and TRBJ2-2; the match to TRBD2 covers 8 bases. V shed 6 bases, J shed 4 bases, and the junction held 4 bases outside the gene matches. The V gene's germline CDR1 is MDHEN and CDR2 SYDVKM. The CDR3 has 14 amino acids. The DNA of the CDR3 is TGTGCCAGCAGAACGGGAGGGTCCACCGGGGAGCTGTTTTTT. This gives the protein CASRTGGSTGELFF.

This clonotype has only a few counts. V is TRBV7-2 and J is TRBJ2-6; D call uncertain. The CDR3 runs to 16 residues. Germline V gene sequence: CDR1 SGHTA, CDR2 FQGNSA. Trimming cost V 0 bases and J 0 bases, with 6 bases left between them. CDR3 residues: CASSLAGNSGANVLTF. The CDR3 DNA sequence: TGTGCCAGCAGCTTAGCGGGGAACTCTGGGGCCAACGTCCTGACTTTC.

The CDR3 is CASSYSDLGHSGNTIYF. CDR3 nucleotide sequence: TGTGCCAGCAGTTACTCGGATCTCGGTCACTCTGGAAACACCATATATTTT. This sequence joins TRBV6-6 and TRBJ1-3; unclear D gene. The ends were cut back, 0 bases at V and 0 bases at J, with 12 bases in the middle. The length of the CDR3 is 17 residues. In germline, CDR1 is MNHNY, CDR2 SVGAGI (reference sequence).

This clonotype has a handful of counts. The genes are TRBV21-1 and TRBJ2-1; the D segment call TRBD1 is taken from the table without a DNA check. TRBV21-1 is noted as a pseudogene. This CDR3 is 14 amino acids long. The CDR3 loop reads CASSKGQLPNEQFF. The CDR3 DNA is TGTGCCAGCAGCAAGGGACAGCTACCTAATGAGCAGTTCTTC.

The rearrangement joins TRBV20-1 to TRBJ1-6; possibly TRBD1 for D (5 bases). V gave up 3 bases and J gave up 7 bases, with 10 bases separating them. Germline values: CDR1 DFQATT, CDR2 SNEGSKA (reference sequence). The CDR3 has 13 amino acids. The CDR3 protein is CSASAGRNSPLHF. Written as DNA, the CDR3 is TGCAGTGCTAGTGCAGGGAGGAATTCACCCCTCCACTTT.

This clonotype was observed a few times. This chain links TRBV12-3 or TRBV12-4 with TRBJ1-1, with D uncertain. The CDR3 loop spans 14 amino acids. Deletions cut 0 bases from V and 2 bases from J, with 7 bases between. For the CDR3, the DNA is TGTGCCAGCAGTTTAGCAGCAAAAAACACTGAAGCTTTCTTT. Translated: CASSLAAKNTEAFF.

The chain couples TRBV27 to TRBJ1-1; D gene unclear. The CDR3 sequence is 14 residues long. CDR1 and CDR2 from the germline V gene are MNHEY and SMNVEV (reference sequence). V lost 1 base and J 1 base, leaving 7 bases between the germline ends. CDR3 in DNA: TGTGCCAGCAGTTTATTAGCGGGGAACACTGAAGCTTTCTTT. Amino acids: CASSLLAGNTEAFF.

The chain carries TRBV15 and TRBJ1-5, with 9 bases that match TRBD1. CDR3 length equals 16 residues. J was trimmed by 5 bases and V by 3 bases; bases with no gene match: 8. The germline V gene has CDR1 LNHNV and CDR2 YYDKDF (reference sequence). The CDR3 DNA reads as TGTGCCACCAGCAGTCCCGGGACAGGGTACGATCAGCCCCAGCATTTT. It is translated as CATSSPGTGYDQPQHF. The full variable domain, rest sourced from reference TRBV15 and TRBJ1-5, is DAMVIQNPRYQVTQFGKPVTLSCSQTLNHNVMYWYQQKSSQAPKLLFHYYDKDFNNEADTPDNFQSRRPNTSFCFLDIRSPGLGDTAMYLCATSSPGTGYDQPQHFGDGTRLSIL.

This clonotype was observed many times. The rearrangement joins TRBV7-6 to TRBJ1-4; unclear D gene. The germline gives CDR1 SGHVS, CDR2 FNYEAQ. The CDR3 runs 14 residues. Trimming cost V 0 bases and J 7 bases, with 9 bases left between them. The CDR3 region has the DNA TGTGCCAGCAGCTTAGCGCGTTCGGGTGAAAAACTGTTTTTT. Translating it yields CASSLARSGEKLFF.

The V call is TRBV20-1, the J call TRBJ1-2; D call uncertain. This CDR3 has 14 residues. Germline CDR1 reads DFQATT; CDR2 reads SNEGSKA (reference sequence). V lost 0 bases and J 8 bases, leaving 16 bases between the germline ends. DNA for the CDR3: TGCAGTGCTAGAGATTCGGGCCAGTTCGAGGGCTACACCTTC. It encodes CSARDSGQFEGYTF.

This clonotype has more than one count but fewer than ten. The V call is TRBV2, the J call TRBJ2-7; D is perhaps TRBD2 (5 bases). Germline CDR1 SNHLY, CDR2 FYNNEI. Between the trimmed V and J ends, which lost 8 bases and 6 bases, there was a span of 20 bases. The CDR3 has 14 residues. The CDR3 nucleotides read TGTGCCAGCGGAGGAACAGCCGTTTATCTCGAGCAGTACTTC. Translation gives CASGGTAVYLEQYF.

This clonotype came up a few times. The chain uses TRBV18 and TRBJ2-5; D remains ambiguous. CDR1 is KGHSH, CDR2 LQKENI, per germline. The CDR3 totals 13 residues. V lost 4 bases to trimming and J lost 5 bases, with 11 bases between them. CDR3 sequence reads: CASSLVFGETQYF. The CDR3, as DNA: TGTGCCAGCTCACTCGTGTTTGGGGAGACCCAGTACTTC.

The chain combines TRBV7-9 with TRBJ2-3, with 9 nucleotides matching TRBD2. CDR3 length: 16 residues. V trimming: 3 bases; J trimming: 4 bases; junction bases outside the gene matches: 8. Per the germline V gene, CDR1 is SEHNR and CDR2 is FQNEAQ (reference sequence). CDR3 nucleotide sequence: TGTGCCAGCAGCTTGGCCCCAGCGGGAGGCGCAGATACGCAGTATTTT. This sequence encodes CASSLAPAGGADTQYF.

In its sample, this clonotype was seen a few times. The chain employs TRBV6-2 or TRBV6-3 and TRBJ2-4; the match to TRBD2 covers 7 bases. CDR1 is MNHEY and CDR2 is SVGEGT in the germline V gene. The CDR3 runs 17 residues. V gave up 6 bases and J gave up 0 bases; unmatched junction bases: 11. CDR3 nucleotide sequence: TGTGCCAGCAGCCCCTTCAGCGGGGCCGTAGCCAAAAACATTCAGTACTTC. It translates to CASSPFSGAVAKNIQYF.

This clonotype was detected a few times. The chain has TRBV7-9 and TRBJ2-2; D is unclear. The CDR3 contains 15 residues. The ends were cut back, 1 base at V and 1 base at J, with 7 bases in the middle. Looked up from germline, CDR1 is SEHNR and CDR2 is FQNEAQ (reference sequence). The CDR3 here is CASSLVAVNTGELFF. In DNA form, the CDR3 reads TGTGCCAGCAGCTTAGTGGCAGTGAACACCGGGGAGCTGTTTTTT. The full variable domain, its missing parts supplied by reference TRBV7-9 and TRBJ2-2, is DTGVSQNPRHKITKRGQNVTFRCDPISEHNRLYWYRQTLGQGPEFLTYFQNEAQLEKSRLLSDRFSAERPKGSFSTLEIQRTEQGDSAMYLCASSLVAVNTGELFFGEGSRLTVL.

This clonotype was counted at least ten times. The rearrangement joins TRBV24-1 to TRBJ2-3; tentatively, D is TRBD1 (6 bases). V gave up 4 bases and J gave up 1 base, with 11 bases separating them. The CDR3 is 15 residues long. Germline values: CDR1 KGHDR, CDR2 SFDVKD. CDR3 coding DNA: TGTGCCACCAGTGACACGAGGACAGGCACAGATACGCAGTATTTT. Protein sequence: CATSDTRTGTDTQYF.

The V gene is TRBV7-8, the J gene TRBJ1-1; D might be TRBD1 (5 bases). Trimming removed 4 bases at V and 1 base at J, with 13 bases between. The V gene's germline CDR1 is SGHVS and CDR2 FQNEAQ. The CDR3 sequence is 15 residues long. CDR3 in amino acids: CASSSIGARNTEAFF. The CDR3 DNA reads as TGTGCCAGCAGCTCTATTGGGGCGCGGAACACTGAAGCTTTCTTT.

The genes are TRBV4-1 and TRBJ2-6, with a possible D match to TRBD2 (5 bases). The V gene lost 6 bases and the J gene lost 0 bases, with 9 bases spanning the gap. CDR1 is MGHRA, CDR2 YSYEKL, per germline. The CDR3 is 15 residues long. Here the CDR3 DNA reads TGCGCCAGCAGTCCCGGGAACTCTGGGGCCAACGTCCTGACTTTC. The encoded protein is CASSPGNSGANVLTF.

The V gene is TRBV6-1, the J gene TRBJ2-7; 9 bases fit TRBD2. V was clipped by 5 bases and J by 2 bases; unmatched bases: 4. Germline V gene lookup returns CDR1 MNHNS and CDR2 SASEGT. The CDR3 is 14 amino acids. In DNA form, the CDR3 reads TGTGCCAGCAGTACTAGCGGGCAACCCTACGAGCAGTACTTC. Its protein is CASSTSGQPYEQYF.

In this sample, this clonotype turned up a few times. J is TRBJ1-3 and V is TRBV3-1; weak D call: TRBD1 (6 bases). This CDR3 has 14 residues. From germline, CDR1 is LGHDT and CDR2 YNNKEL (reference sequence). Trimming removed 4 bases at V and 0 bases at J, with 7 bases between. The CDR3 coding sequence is TGTGCCAGCAGCCCGACAGGCTCTGGAAACACCATATATTTT. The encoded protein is CASSPTGSGNTIYF.

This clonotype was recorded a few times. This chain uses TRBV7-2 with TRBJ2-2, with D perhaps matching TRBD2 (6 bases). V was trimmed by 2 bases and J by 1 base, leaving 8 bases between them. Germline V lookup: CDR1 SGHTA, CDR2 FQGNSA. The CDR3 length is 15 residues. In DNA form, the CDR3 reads TGTGCCAGCAGCTTACAGGGACTGAACACCGGGGAGCTGTTTTTT. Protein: CASSLQGLNTGELFF.

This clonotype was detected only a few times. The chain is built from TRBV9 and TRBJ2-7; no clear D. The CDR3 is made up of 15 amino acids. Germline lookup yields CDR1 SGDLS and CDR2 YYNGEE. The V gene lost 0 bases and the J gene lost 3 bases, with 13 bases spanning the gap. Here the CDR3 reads CASSVGQHSIYEQYF. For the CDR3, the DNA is TGTGCCAGCAGCGTAGGGCAGCACTCGATCTACGAGCAGTACTTC. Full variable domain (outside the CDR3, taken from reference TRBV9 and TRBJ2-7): DSGVTQTPKHLITATGQRVTLRCSPRSGDLSVYWYQQSLDQGLQFLIQYYNGEERAKGNILERFSAQQFPDLHSELNLSSLELGDSALYFCASSVGQHSIYEQYFGPGTRLTVT.

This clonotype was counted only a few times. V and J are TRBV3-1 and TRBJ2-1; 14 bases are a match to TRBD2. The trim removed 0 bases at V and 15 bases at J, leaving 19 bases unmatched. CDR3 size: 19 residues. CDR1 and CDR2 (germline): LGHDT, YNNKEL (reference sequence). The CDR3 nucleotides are TGTGCCAGCAGCCAAGAGAAGCGTACCGGGACTAGCGGGAGACTTAGCGGGTTCTTC. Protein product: CASSQEKRTGTSGRLSGFF.

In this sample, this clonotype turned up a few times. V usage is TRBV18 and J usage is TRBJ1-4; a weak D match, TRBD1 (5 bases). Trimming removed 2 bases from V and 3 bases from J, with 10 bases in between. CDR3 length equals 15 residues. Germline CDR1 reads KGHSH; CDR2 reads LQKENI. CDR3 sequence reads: CASSPARVSNEKLFF. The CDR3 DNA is TGTGCCAGCTCACCAGCCAGGGTCTCTAATGAAAAACTGTTTTTT.

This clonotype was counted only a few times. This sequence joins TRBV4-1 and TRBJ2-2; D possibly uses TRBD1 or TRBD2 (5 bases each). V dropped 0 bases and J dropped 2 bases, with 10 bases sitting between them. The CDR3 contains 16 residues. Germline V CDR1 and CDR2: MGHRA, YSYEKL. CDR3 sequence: CASSQERGRNTGELFF. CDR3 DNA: TGCGCCAGCAGCCAAGAAAGGGGACGAAACACCGGGGAGCTGTTTTTT.

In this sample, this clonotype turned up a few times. This chain's CDR3 is CAWSAYSGGQGQPQHF. As DNA, the CDR3 is TGTGCCTGGAGTGCCTATAGTGGGGGGCAAGGTCAGCCCCAGCATTTT. The genes are TRBV30 and TRBJ1-5; D is possibly TRBD1 (6 bases). This CDR3 spans 16 amino acids. Trimming pared 1 base from V and 6 bases from J, leaving 19 bases between. Germline V CDR1 and CDR2: GTSNPN, SVGIG (reference sequence).

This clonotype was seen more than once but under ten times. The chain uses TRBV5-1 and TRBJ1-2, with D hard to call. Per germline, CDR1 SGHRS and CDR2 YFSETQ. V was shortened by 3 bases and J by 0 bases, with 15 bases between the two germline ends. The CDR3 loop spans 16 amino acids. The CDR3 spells CASSSYGPNSNYGYTF. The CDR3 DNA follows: TGCGCCAGCAGCTCATACGGCCCTAATTCTAACTATGGCTACACCTTC.

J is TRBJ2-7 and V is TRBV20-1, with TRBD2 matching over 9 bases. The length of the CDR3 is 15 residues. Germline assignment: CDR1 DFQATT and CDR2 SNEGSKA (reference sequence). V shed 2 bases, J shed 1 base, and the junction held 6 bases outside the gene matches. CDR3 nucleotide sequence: TGCAGTGCTAGAAGGCGGGAGGGCCGTTCCTACGAGCAGTACTTC. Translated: CSARRREGRSYEQYF.

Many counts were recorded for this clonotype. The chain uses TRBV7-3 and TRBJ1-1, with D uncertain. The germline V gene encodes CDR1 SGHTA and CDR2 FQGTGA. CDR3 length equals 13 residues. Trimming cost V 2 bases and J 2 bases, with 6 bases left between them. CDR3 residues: CASSLEGNTEAFF. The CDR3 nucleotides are TGTGCCAGCAGCTTAGAGGGCAACACTGAAGCTTTCTTT. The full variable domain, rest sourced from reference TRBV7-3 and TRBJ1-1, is GAGVSQTPSNKVTEKGKYVELRCDPISGHTALYWYRQSLGQGPEFLIYFQGTGAADDSGLPNDRFFAVRPEGSVSTLKIQRTERGDSAVYLCASSLEGNTEAFFGQGTRLTVV.

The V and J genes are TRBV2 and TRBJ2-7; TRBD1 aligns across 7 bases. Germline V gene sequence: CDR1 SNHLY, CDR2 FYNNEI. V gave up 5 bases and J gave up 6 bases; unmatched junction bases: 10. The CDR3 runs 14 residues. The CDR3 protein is CASSLTGVTAEQYF. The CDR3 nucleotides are TGTGCCAGCAGTCTAACAGGGGTCACGGCCGAGCAGTACTTC.